Listed below are T cell receptor beta chains from one sample, sequenced in a study of T-cell memory formation after mild COVID-19. TCRdb reanalysed the 5' RACE reads using MiXCR and keeps one entry per CDR3 protein. The sample contains about 560,000 distinct CDR3 sequences, around a sixth of which appear only once. The sequencing sample was made of PBMCs or a T cell subset sorted from them (not recorded which). Receptor source: an adult woman who had mild COVID-19 (a few samples of this study predate the infection). Cell type and time point are not known. Both conserved end residues are part of each CDR3. A D gene is named only where the DNA matches it firmly. Rows give clone size only sometimes, using once, few, many, or a class for an expanded clone.

NA	NA	TRBV3-1	TRBJ2-1	TGTGCCAGCAGCTCGAGCCTCAGGGCATCTGAGCAGTTCTTC	CASSSSLRASEQFF
NA	NA	TRBV12-3/TRBV12-4	TRBJ1-5	TGTGCCAGCAGTCGGGGGGGGTCTAGCAATCAGCCCCAGCATTTT	CASSRGGSSNQPQHF
many	NA	TRBV10-3	TRBJ2-7	TGTGCCATCAGTGTAAAGACTGGGGGGTACGAGCAGTACTTC	CAISVKTGGYEQYF
NA	NA	TRBV20-1	TRBJ2-1	TGCAGTGCTAGAAAGGACGGATACAATGAGCAGTTCTTC	CSARKDGYNEQFF
NA	NA	TRBV11-2	TRBJ2-7	TGTGCCAGCAGCCCGAGGGGAGATCACGAGCAGTACTTC	CASSPRGDHEQYF
NA	TRBD2	TRBV2	TRBJ2-3	TGTGCCAGCAGTGGCTCGGCTAGCGGGAGAGCAGATACGCAGTATTTT	CASSGSASGRADTQYF
few	NA	TRBV20-1	TRBJ1-1	TGCAGTGCGTTTCCTCTACAGGGTGGCGTGAACACTGAAGCTTTCTTT	CSAFPLQGGVNTEAFF
few	TRBD1	TRBV7-9	TRBJ2-1	TGTGCCAGCAGCCGTCGTGACAGGGAAACATACAATGAGCAGTTCTTC	CASSRRDRETYNEQFF
NA	TRBD1	TRBV5-5	TRBJ2-1	TGTGCCAGCAGCCCGAAGACAGGGCGGGATGAGCAGTTCTTC	CASSPKTGRDEQFF
NA	NA	TRBV7-9	TRBJ2-7	TGTGCCAGCAGCCCCCGGGACGCCTATTCCTACGAGCAGTACTTC	CASSPRDAYSYEQYF
NA	TRBD2	TRBV10-3	TRBJ2-5	TGTGCCATCAGTGATTCGCGGGAGAGGGAAGAGACCCAGTACTTC	CAISDSREREETQYF
once	NA	TRBV29-1	TRBJ1-2	TGCAGCGCGGCGGAAGCGACTAACTATGGCTACACCTTC	CSAAEATNYGYTF
NA	NA	TRBV6-6	TRBJ2-7	TGTGCCAGCAGGGAGGGACCGCCCGGGCAGTACTTC	CASREGPPGQYF
NA	TRBD1	TRBV6-6	TRBJ1-3	TGTGCCAGCAGTGGATCGTGGGACAGGGGTGACTCTGGAAACACCATATATTTT	CASSGSWDRGDSGNTIYF
NA	NA	TRBV7-2	TRBJ2-3	TGTGCCAGCAGCTTAGAGCCTACATTAGATACGCAGTATTTT	CASSLEPTLDTQYF
once	TRBD1	TRBV29-1	TRBJ1-2	TGCAGCGTTATTGGGGCAGGGGGCGTCAGCTATGGCTACACCTTC	CSVIGAGGVSYGYTF
few	NA	TRBV4-1	TRBJ1-3	TGCGCCAGCAGTCAGCCCCGACGGGGATACTCTGGAAACACCATATATTTT	CASSQPRRGYSGNTIYF
few	TRBD1	TRBV7-2	TRBJ1-3	TGTGCCAGCAGCTTACGACCGGGACAGACCGTCTCTGGAAACACCATATATTTT	CASSLRPGQTVSGNTIYF
few	NA	TRBV6-5	TRBJ1-1	TGTGCCAGCAGTTACGCAGGGGCGAACACTGAAGCTTTCTTT	CASSYAGANTEAFF
NA	NA	TRBV7-9	TRBJ2-7	TGTGCCAGCAGCTTGCAATCCCTTAGCTGGAGTTCCTACGAGCAGTACTTC	CASSLQSLSWSSYEQYF
few	TRBD2	TRBV20-1	TRBJ2-5	TGCAGTGCTAGAGTCGAAACGGGAGGACGAGAGACCCAGTACTTC	CSARVETGGRETQYF
few	TRBD1	TRBV5-4	TRBJ2-3	TGTGCCAGCAGCCGTAAGGGGGCTAGTGCAGATACGCAGTATTTT	CASSRKGASADTQYF
NA	NA	TRBV7-6	TRBJ2-5	TGTGCCAGCACCTTAGGGGGCGCGGGACCAGGGGAGACCCAGTACTTC	CASTLGGAGPGETQYF
NA	NA	TRBV5-1	TRBJ1-5	TGCGCCAGCAGCTTGGAGGGGAACAAGGGAAATCAGCCCCAGCATTTT	CASSLEGNKGNQPQHF
few	TRBD1	TRBV7-8	TRBJ2-4	TGTGCCAGCAGTCCTCGACAGGGTTTGGAAAACATTCAGTACTTC	CASSPRQGLENIQYF
many	NA	TRBV7-9	TRBJ2-1	TGTGCCAGCAGCCTAGGGACTGTGCAGTTCTTC	CASSLGTVQFF
NA	TRBD1	TRBV5-4	TRBJ1-2	TGTGCCAGCAGCCCAGGGGGTGACTCGTATGGCTACACCTTC	CASSPGGDSYGYTF
NA	TRBD2	TRBV7-9	TRBJ2-1	TGTGCCAGCTCGTGGACTAGCGGAGTCAATGAGCAGTTCTTC	CASSWTSGVNEQFF
NA	TRBD1	TRBV18	TRBJ2-5	TGTGCCAGCTCGGCAGACAGGGGACAAGAGACCCAGTACTTC	CASSADRGQETQYF
once	NA	TRBV30	TRBJ2-7	TGTGCCTGGAGTGGTCGGGCCTACGAGCAGTACTTC	CAWSGRAYEQYF
NA	NA	TRBV4-1	TRBJ2-1	TGCGCCAGCAGCCAGTATCAGTACAATGAGCAGTTCTTC	CASSQYQYNEQFF
many	NA	TRBV12-3/TRBV12-4	TRBJ2-7	TGTGCCAGCAGTCCCTCTGAAGGGAACGAGCAGTACTTC	CASSPSEGNEQYF
few	NA	TRBV20-1	TRBJ1-2	TGCAGTGCCGTCCCGGGACATCACCCCGGAAACTATGGCTACACCTTC	CSAVPGHHPGNYGYTF
NA	TRBD2	TRBV7-2	TRBJ2-7	TGTGCCAGCAGGAAGACTAGCGGGAGAAGCGAGCAGTACTTC	CASRKTSGRSEQYF
few	TRBD2	TRBV30	TRBJ2-1	TGTGCCTGGAGACCCGAGGGGCTAGCGGGGGAGTACAATGAGCAGTTCTTC	CAWRPEGLAGEYNEQFF
few	NA	TRBV5-1	TRBJ1-2	TGCGCCAGCAGCTTGTTTGGTTCTGCACATGGCTACACCTTC	CASSLFGSAHGYTF
NA	TRBD2	TRBV11-2	TRBJ2-5	TGTGCCAGCAGAACCCCAAGCGGGATGGGAGAGACCCAGTACTTC	CASRTPSGMGETQYF
few	TRBD2	TRBV24-1	TRBJ2-3	TGTGCCACCAGTGCCCAGGTGGGACTAGCGGTTCTTAGCACAGATACGCAGTATTTT	CATSAQVGLAVLSTDTQYF
NA	TRBD1	TRBV30	TRBJ1-3	TGTGCCTGGAGCCTGGGGGACAGGGACGTGGACACCATATATTTT	CAWSLGDRDVDTIYF
few	NA	TRBV5-1	TRBJ2-2	TGCGCCAGCAGCCTGGCCCCGTCCGGGGAGCTGTTTTTT	CASSLAPSGELFF
few	TRBD2	TRBV24-1	TRBJ2-1	TGTGCCACCAGTGCCACCCTGGGACTAGCCGGAGGGGATGAGCAGTTCTTC	CATSATLGLAGGDEQFF
NA	NA	TRBV5-5	TRBJ1-5	TGTGCCAGCAGCGTCGGCCGGGGTAATCAGCCCCAGCATTTT	CASSVGRGNQPQHF
few	NA	TRBV4-1	TRBJ2-2	TGCGCCAGCAGCCCGAGGGGGGGGGAGCTGTTTTTT	CASSPRGGELFF
NA	NA	TRBV12-3/TRBV12-4	TRBJ1-1	TGTGCCAGCAGTTTACAGGCTCTTGAAGCTTTCTTT	CASSLQALEAFF
few	TRBD2	TRBV6-5	TRBJ2-3	TGTGCCAGCAGTTATTCTTGGCTAGCGGTTAGCACAGATACGCAGTATTTT	CASSYSWLAVSTDTQYF
few	NA	TRBV4-1	TRBJ1-2	TGCGCCAGCAGTGGCACTAGGGGCGGCTACACCTTC	CASSGTRGGYTF
few	NA	TRBV20-1	TRBJ2-1	TGCAGTGCTAGGGTCGATGAGCAGTTCTTC	CSARVDEQFF